Listed here are 22 T cell receptor beta chains from one sample, sequenced in a study of cytomegalovirus exposure and HLA in healthy donors. Primers included in the PCR were 60 Vbeta and 13 Jbeta primers. Method: immunoSEQ multiplex PCR; TCRdb's copy keeps in-frame clones and lacks some. The sample records over 100,000 clones, about 79% being singletons. The sequenced material came from PBMCs. The receptors stem from a young woman in good health and CMV-seropositive.

This sequence joins TRBV18 and TRBJ2-5; 9 positions match TRBD1. Germline values: CDR1 KGHSH, CDR2 LQKENI. Trimming at V came to 6 bases and at J to 5 bases, leaving 1 base not matched to a gene. This CDR3 spans 12 amino acids. The DNA of the CDR3 is TGTGCCAGCTCCGACAGGGGGGAGACCCAGTACTTC. This gives the protein CASSDRGETQYF.

The chain carries TRBV5-4 and TRBJ2-3, with TRBD2 matching over 7 bases. Germline V CDR1 and CDR2: SGHNT, YYREEE (reference sequence). Germline trimming cut 5 bases from V and 3 bases from J; bases unmatched to any gene: 9. The CDR3 is 15 amino acids. The CDR3 sequence: CASRLSGGGTDTQYF. CDR3 in DNA: TGTGCCAGCAGACTGTCGGGGGGAGGGACAGATACGCAGTATTTT.

The chain joins TRBV5-1 to TRBJ1-2, with 9 positions matching TRBD1. The CDR3 is 14 amino acids. Losses at the gene ends were 0 bases for V and 3 bases for J; bases not matched to a gene: 0. Germline assignment: CDR1 SGHRS and CDR2 YFSETQ. The CDR3 sequence is CASSLGTGDYGYTF. In DNA, the CDR3 is TGCGCCAGCAGCTTGGGGACAGGGGACTATGGCTACACCTTC.

The CDR3 reads CASSYSGGTIYF. The DNA for the CDR3 is TGTGCCAGCAGTTACTCAGGGGGCACCATATATTTT. The gene calls are TRBV6-5 and TRBJ1-3; D is possibly TRBD1 (6 bases). The CDR3 is 12 amino acids. Germline CDR1 is MNHEY and CDR2 is SVGAGI. Trimming took 0 bases from V and 9 from J, leaving 6 bases between them.

With regard to this clone: Other DNA sequences in this specimen translate into the identical CDR3. The chain combines TRBV15 with TRBJ2-5, with a tentative D call TRBD1 (6 bases). In germline, CDR1 is LNHNV, CDR2 YYDKDF (reference sequence). Trimming removed 1 base at V and 5 bases at J, with 8 bases between. There are 13 residues in the CDR3. CDR3 residues: CATSRVGGETQYF. In nucleotides, the CDR3 is TGTGCCACCAGCAGAGTAGGGGGTGAGACCCAGTACTTC.

The gene calls are TRBV25-1 and TRBJ2-2; possibly TRBD2 for D (5 bases). Per the germline V gene, CDR1 is MGHDK and CDR2 is SYGVNS. The length of the CDR3 is 15 residues. With 1 base removed from V and 4 bases from J, the gap between germline ends came to 10 bases. The CDR3 region has the DNA TGTGCCAGCAGTGAATTCGGACTCAGCACCGGGGAGCTGTTTTTT. This codes for CASSEFGLSTGELFF.

A single count supports this clone. DNA of the CDR3: TGTGCCAGTTCCAGGGGCCCCGGGGGCACAGATACGCAGTATTTT. Protein sequence: CASSRGPGGTDTQYF. J is TRBJ2-3 and V is TRBV25-1; D is possibly TRBD1 (6 bases). Trimming shortened V by 9 bases and J by 1 base, and 17 bases separated the two germline ends. The CDR3 is 15 amino acids. CDR1 and CDR2 from the germline V gene are MGHDK and SYGVNS.

V gene TRBV30 combines with J gene TRBJ2-5; D is perhaps TRBD2 (6 bases). Germline V gene data show CDR1 as GTSNPN and CDR2 as SVGIG (reference sequence). Trimming removed 2 bases at V and 11 bases at J, with 18 bases between. The CDR3 covers 13 residues. The CDR3 loop reads CAWSLSGVGEQYF. The DNA for the CDR3 is TGTGCCTGGAGTCTGTCGGGGGTGGGGGAGCAGTACTTC.

This chain joins TRBV9 and TRBJ1-1; D unclear. V shed 0 bases and J shed 1 base, with 7 bases lying between them. Germline loops: CDR1 SGDLS, CDR2 YYNGEE. This CDR3 has 14 amino acids. The DNA of the CDR3 is TGTGCCAGCAGCGTAGAAACAGAGAACACTGAAGCTTTCTTT. It codes for CASSVETENTEAFF. The full variable domain, in which reference TRBV9 and TRBJ1-1 provide the parts outside the CDR3, is DSGVTQTPKHLITATGQRVTLRCSPRSGDLSVYWYQQSLDQGLQFLIQYYNGEERAKGNILERFSAQQFPDLHSELNLSSLELGDSALYFCASSVETENTEAFFGQGTRLTVV.

This chain connects TRBV14 to TRBJ2-1, with D tentatively TRBD1 (7 bases). Deletions cut 2 bases from V and 8 bases from J, with 16 bases between. There are 15 residues in the CDR3. Germline CDR1 SGHDN, CDR2 FVKESK. CDR3 sequence (DNA): TGTGCCAGCAGCCAAATGGCAGGGGGGTTCGATGAGCAGTTCTTC. Encoded protein: CASSQMAGGFDEQFF.

This clone was observed a single time. The chain is built from TRBV5-1 and TRBJ1-2, with 9 bases fitting TRBD1. Germline CDR1 SGHRS, CDR2 YFSETQ. The CDR3 loop spans 15 amino acids. Unmatched junction bases numbered 9, after V lost 4 bases and J lost 5 bases. CDR3 sequence (DNA): TGCGCCAGCAGCGTCTTCCCGGGACAGGGATATGGCTACACCTTC. Protein product: CASSVFPGQGYGYTF. Using reference TRBV5-1 and TRBJ1-2 for the parts outside the CDR3, the full variable domain is KAGVTQTPRYLIKTRGQQVTLSCSPISGHRSVSWYQQTPGQGLQFLFEYFSETQRNKGNFPGRFSGRQFSNSRSEMNVSTLELGDSALYLCASSVFPGQGYGYTFGSGTRLTVV.

The genes are TRBV29-1 and TRBJ1-1; no definite D call. The CDR3 is made up of 12 amino acids. Germline CDR1 and CDR2: SQVTM and ANQGSEA. Deletions cut 3 bases from V and 7 bases from J, with 12 bases between. The CDR3 here is CSVDFLRNEAFF. CDR3 sequence (DNA): TGCAGCGTTGATTTTCTCAGGAATGAAGCTTTCTTT. The full variable domain, its missing parts supplied by reference TRBV29-1 and TRBJ1-1, is SAVISQKPSRDICQRGTSLTIQCQVDSQVTMMFWYRQQPGQSLTLIATANQGSEATYESGFVIDKFPISRPNLTFSTLTVSNMSPEDSSIYLCSVDFLRNEAFFGQGTRLTVV.

The J gene is TRBJ2-2, the V gene TRBV18; 8 bases are a match to TRBD1. The CDR3 totals 15 residues. Germline V gene sequence: CDR1 KGHSH, CDR2 LQKENI. V lost 4 bases to trimming and J lost 0 bases; unmatched junction nucleotides: 1. The CDR3 sequence is CASSRQGTNTGELFF. The CDR3 DNA reads TGTGCCAGCTCACGACAGGGGACGAACACCGGGGAGCTGTTTTTT.

The chain employs TRBV5-6 and TRBJ2-3; D unresolved. CDR1 and CDR2 (germline): SGHDT, YYEEEE. V shed 4 bases and J shed 0 bases, with 15 bases lying between them. The CDR3 runs 16 residues. The CDR3 sequence is CASSPEIADSTDTQYF. For the CDR3, the DNA is TGTGCCAGCAGCCCGGAGATTGCAGACAGCACAGATACGCAGTATTTT.

The rearrangement links TRBV28 to TRBJ2-5; maybe TRBD2 (7 bases). CDR3 size: 15 residues. From germline, CDR1 is MDHEN and CDR2 SYDVKM. Trimming left V 2 bases short and J 5 bases short, with 15 bases between. The CDR3 DNA reads TGTGCCAGCAGTTTAGGGGGGGGCGACGGGGAGACCCAGTACTTC. It specifies CASSLGGGDGETQYF.

The chain links TRBV11-2 to TRBJ2-1; 8 bases are shared with TRBD2. V lost 4 bases and J lost 0; bases outside the gene matches: 11. This CDR3 comprises 18 residues. The germline gives CDR1 SGHAT, CDR2 FQNNGV. CDR3 sequence reads: CASSSAAAGGFSYNEQFF. As DNA, the CDR3 is TGTGCCAGCAGCTCAGCTGCCGCGGGGGGATTCTCCTACAATGAGCAGTTCTTC.

This chain connects TRBV11-2 to TRBJ1-3, with D unclear. This CDR3 has 14 amino acids. Trimming stripped 5 bases from V and 1 base from J, with 9 bases between. CDR1 SGHAT and CDR2 FQNNGV come from the germline V gene. Here the CDR3 reads CASSPALSGNTIYF. Here the CDR3 DNA reads TGTGCCAGCAGCCCCGCGCTTTCTGGAAACACCATATATTTT.

The table lists this clone with a count of one. V and J are TRBV28 and TRBJ1-1; 8 positions agree with TRBD1. Looked up from germline, CDR1 is MDHEN and CDR2 is SYDVKM. V lost 6 bases, J lost 5 bases, and 2 bases stayed unmatched. CDR3 size: 12 residues. This CDR3 reads CASRQGGTEAFF. Written as DNA, the CDR3 is TGTGCCAGCAGACAGGGGGGGACTGAAGCTTTCTTT.

The CDR3 sequence is CACGAVNYGYTF. The CDR3 DNA is TGTGCCTGTGGAGCAGTGAACTATGGCTACACCTTC. This rearrangement joins TRBV30 to TRBJ1-2, with D unclear. CDR3 length: 12 amino acids. Germline V gives CDR1 GTSNPN, CDR2 SVGIG (reference sequence). V lost 6 bases to trimming and J lost 2 bases, with 10 bases between them.

Concerning this clone itself: Other DNA sequences of this sample code for an identical CDR3. The chain employs TRBV9 and TRBJ2-3; TRBD2 is a possible D gene (5 bases). The germline V gene has CDR1 SGDLS and CDR2 YYNGEE. CDR3 size: 15 residues. The V end was cut by 0 bases, the J end by 1 base, with 9 bases between. CDR3 residues: CASSVDGRGTDTQYF. The CDR3, as DNA: TGTGCCAGCAGCGTAGATGGGCGGGGCACAGATACGCAGTATTTT.

The rearrangement joins TRBV28 to TRBJ2-5, with D perhaps TRBD2 (6 bases). With 5 bases removed from V and 5 bases from J, the gap between germline ends came to 27 bases. The CDR3 is made up of 18 amino acids. CDR1 is MDHEN, CDR2 SYDVKM, per germline. The CDR3 sequence: CASSPLPPTIAAGETQYF. Here the CDR3 DNA reads TGTGCCAGCAGTCCCCTCCCCCCCACTATCGCGGCGGGGGAGACCCAGTACTTC.

This sequence joins TRBV9 and TRBJ1-1, with D perhaps matching TRBD1 (5 bases). The length of the CDR3 is 14 residues. The V end was cut by 0 bases, the J end by 4 bases, with 10 bases between. Germline V gene data show CDR1 as SGDLS and CDR2 as YYNGEE. The CDR3, as DNA: TGTGCCAGCAGCGTAGAAGGGACTGTCACTGAAGCTTTCTTT. Its protein is CASSVEGTVTEAFF.